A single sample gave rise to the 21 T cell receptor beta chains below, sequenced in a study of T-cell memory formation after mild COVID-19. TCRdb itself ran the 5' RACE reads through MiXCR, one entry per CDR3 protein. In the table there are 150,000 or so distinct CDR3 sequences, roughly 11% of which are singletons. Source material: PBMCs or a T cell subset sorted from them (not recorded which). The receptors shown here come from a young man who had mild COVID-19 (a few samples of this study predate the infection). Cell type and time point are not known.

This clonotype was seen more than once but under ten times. CDR3 amino acids: CASYAWRGSTDTQYF. The CDR3 DNA follows: TGTGCTAGTTACGCCTGGCGGGGAAGCACAGATACGCAGTATTTT. The genes are TRBV12-5 and TRBJ2-3, with D possibly matching TRBD2 (6 bases). V dropped 8 bases and J dropped 0 bases, with 15 bases sitting between them. Germline CDR1 LGHNT, CDR2 FRNRAP. This CDR3 region has 15 residues.

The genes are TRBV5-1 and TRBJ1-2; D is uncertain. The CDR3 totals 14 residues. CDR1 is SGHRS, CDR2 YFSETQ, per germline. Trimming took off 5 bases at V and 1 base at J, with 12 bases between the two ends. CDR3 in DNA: TGCGCCAGCAGTATAACAGCAGATAACTATGGCTACACCTTC. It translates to CASSITADNYGYTF.

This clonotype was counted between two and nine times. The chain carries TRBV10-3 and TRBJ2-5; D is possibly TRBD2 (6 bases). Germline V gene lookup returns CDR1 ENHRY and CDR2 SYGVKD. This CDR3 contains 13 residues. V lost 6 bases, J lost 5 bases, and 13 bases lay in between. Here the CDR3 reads CAIRDQAGETQYF. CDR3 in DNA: TGTGCCATCAGGGACCAGGCGGGGGAGACCCAGTACTTC.

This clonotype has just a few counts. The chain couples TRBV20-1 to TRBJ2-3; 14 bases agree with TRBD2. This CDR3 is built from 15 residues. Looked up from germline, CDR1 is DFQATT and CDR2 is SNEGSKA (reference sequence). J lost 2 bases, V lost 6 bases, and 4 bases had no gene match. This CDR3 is CSARTSGGPTDTQYF. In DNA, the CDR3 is TGCAGTGCAAGGACTAGCGGGGGGCCCACAGATACGCAGTATTTT.

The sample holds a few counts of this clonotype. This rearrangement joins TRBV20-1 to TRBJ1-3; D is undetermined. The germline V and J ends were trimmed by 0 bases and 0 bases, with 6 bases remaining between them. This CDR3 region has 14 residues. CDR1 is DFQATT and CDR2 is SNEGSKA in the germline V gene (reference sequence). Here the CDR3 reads CSARDGSSGNTIYF. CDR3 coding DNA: TGCAGTGCTAGAGATGGGAGCTCTGGAAACACCATATATTTT.

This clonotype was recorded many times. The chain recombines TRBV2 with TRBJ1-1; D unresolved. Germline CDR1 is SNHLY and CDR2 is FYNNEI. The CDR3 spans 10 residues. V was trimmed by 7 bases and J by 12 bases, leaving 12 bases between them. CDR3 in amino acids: CASKLRETFF. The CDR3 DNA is TGTGCCAGCAAGTTACGGGAAACTTTCTTT.

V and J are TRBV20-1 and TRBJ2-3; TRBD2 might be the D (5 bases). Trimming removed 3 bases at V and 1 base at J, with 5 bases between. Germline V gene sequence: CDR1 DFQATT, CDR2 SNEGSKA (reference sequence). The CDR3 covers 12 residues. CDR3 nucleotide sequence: TGCAGTGCTAGGAGGGGCACAGATACGCAGTATTTT. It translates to CSARRGTDTQYF.

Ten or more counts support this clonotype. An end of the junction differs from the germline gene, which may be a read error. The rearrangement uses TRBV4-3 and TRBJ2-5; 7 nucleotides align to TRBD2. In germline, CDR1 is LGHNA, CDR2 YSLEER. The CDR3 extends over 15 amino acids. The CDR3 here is CASSQGLGYQETQYF. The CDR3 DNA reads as TGTGCCAGCAGTCAAGGACTAGGGTACCAAGAGACCCAGTACTTC.

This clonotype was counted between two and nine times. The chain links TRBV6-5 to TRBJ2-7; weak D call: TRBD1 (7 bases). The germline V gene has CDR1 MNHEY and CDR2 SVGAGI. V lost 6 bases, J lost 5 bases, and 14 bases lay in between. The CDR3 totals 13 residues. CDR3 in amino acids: CASSRQGLDEQYF. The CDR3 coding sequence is TGTGCCAGCAGCAGACAGGGACTGGACGAGCAGTACTTC.

CDR3 in DNA: TGTGCCACCAGCCCGCGACAGCAAGAGACCCAGTACTTC. Translation: CATSPRQQETQYF. The chain is built from TRBV15 and TRBJ2-5; D perhaps matches TRBD1 (5 bases). The CDR3 spans 13 residues. Germline V lookup: CDR1 LNHNV, CDR2 YYDKDF (reference sequence). Deletions cut 5 bases from V and 2 bases from J, with 9 bases between.

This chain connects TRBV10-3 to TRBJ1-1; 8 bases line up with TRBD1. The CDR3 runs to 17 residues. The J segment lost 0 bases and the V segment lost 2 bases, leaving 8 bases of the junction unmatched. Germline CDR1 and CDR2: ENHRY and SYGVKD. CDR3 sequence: CAISEPRRTGLNTEAFF. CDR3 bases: TGTGCCATCAGTGAGCCCCGTAGGACAGGGCTGAACACTGAAGCTTTCTTT.

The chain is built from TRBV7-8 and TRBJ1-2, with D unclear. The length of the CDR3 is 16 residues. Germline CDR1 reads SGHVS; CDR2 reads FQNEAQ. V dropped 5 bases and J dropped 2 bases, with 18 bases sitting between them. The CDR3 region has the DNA TGTGCCAGCAGCCCTGCGCGGGGAGGCTCCAACTATGGCTACACCTTC. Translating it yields CASSPARGGSNYGYTF.

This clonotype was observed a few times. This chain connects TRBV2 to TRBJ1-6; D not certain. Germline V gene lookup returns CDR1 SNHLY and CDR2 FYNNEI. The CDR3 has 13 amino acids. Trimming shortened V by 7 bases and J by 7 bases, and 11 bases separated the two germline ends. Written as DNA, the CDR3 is TGTGCCAGCACAATCAGCGGGAATTCACCCCTCCACTTT. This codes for CASTISGNSPLHF.

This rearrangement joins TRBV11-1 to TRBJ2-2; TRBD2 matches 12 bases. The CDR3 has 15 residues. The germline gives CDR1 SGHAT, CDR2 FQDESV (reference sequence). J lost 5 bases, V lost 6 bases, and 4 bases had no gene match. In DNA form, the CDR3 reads TGTGCCAGCAGGTGGACTAGCGGGGAGACCGGGGAGCTGTTTTTT. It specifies CASRWTSGETGELFF.

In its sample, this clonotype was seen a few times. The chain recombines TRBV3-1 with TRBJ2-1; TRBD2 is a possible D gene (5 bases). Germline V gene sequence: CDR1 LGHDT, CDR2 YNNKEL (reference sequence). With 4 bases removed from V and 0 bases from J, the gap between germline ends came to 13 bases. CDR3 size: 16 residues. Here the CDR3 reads CASSPGLRSSYNEQFF. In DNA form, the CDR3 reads TGTGCCAGCAGCCCAGGACTCCGGAGCTCCTACAATGAGCAGTTCTTC.

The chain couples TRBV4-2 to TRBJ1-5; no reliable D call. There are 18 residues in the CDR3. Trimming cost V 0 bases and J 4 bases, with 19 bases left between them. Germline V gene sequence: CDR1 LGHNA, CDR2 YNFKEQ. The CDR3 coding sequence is TGTGCCAGCAGCCAAGATGCGATCCGAGCCGCCCGTAATCAGCCCCAGCATTTT. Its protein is CASSQDAIRAARNQPQHF.

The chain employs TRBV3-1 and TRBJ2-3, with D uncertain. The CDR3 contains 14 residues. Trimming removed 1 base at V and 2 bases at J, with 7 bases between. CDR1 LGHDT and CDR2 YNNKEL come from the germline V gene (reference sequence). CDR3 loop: CASSQGVYTDTQYF. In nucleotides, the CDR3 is TGTGCCAGCAGCCAAGGGGTCTACACAGATACGCAGTATTTT.

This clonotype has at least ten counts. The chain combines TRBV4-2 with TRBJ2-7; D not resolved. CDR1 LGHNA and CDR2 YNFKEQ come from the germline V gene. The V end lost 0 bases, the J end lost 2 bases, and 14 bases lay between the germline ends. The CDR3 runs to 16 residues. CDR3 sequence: CASSQDLQSRTYEQYF. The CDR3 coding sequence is TGTGCCAGCAGCCAAGATCTTCAGTCTAGGACCTACGAGCAGTACTTC.

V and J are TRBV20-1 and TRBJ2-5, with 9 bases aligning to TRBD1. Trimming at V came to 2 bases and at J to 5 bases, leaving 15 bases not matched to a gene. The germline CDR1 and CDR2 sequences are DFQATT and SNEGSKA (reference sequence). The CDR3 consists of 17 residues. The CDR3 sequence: CSARPPPGTGIWETQYF. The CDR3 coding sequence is TGCAGTGCTAGACCACCGCCGGGGACAGGGATATGGGAGACCCAGTACTTC.

The CDR3 here is CATSDFRRGQENEQFF. CDR3 bases: TGTGCCACCAGTGATTTCCGCAGGGGGCAGGAGAATGAGCAGTTCTTC. The chain recombines TRBV24-1 with TRBJ2-1, with 8 positions matching TRBD1. This CDR3 is built from 16 residues. Trimming cost V 1 base and J 7 bases; bases outside gene matches: 8. The germline gives CDR1 KGHDR, CDR2 SFDVKD.

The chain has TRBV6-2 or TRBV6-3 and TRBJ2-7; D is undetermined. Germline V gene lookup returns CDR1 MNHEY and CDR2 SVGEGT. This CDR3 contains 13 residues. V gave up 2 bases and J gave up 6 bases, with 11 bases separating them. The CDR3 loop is CASSYQRMAEQYV. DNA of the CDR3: TGTGCCAGCAGTTACCAACGGATGGCCGAGCAGTACGTC.